The present TCR beta chain was sequenced within a study of blood T cell repertoires in COVID-19. Profiled with immunoSEQ multiplex PCR; TCRdb holds only in-frame clones, not every one. Of fewer than 300,000 clones in the sample, about 91% were seen once. The CDR3 has 13 amino acids. Deletions cut 1 base from V and 10 bases from J, with 8 bases between. Per germline, CDR1 SEHNR and CDR2 FQNEAQ (reference sequence). The receptor was isolated from a woman between 40 and 50 years old with acute COVID-19. The genes are TRBV7-9 and TRBJ1-6; D not resolved. Sequenced input: PBMCs or T cells enriched from blood (not recorded which). The CDR3 DNA reads as TGTGCCAGCAGCTTAGATCCGGGGTCACCCCTCCACTTT. Protein: CASSLDPGSPLHF.